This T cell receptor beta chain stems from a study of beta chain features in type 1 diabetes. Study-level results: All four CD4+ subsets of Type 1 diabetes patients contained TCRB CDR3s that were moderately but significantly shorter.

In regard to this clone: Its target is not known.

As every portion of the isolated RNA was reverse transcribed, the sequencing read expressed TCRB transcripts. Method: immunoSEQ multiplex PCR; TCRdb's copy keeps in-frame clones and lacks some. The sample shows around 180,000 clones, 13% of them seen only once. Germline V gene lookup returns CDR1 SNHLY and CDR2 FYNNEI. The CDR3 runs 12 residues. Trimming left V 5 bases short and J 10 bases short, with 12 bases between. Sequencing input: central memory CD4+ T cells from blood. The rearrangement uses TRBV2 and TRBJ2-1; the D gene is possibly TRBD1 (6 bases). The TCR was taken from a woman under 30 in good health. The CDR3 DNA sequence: TGTGCCAGCAGTCTACAGGGTAGCGAGCAGTTCTTC. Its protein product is CASSLQGSEQFF.